This T cell receptor beta chain was recorded in a study of vaccination effects on CD4 cells after COVID-19. Study-wide results and limits: Recruitment yielded few convalescent patients, and the study had no early post-infection timepoints. The study found marked clonal contraction of infection- and vaccine-induced clones late after vaccination.

The CDR3 covers 8 residues. CDR1 is SGHTA, CDR2 FQGNSA, per germline. Sequencing used immunoSEQ multiplex PCR; TCRdb keeps in-frame clones, though not all of them. The profile shows 65,000 or so clones, around 76% of them singletons. Before sequencing, viral peptide pools were used by the ViraFEST assay to expand antigen-specific CD4+ T cells. The culture ran for 10 days before CD4+ T cells were isolated. Vaccinees lacked prior SARS-CoV-2 infection and tested negative for nucleocapsid antibodies. A half-medium replacement with IL-2 medium was carried out on days 3 and 7. This clone occurred a few times. Its antigen is not identified. A read error may account for a junction end that differs from germline.

V usage is TRBV7-2 and J usage is TRBJ1-1, with D hard to call. The TCR originated in a human donor who received a COVID-19 vaccine. The source was CD4+ T cells from PBMCs cultured with HCoV-NL63 spike peptides, collected before COVID-19 vaccination. CDR3 sequence reads: CASTVTSF. The CDR3 coding sequence is TGTGCCAGCACCGTAACTAGTTTT.